This T cell receptor (beta chain) originates from a study of T cells expressing NK-cell markers. Looking at the study overall: Sequencing covered eight donors, seven HCMV-seropositive and one seronegative.

Reprocessing the 5' RACE reads, TCRdb reports a single entry for every CDR3 protein and omits DNA. The sample table sets out 350,000 to 450,000 distinct CDR3 sequences. There are 15 residues in the CDR3. The germline CDR1 and CDR2 sequences are MNHNS and SASEGT. Sequenced: blood T cells: a sorted CD56 or NKG2C T cell subset, CD4+ or CD8+ T cells, or bulk PBMC T cells (not recorded which). V is TRBV6-1 and J is TRBJ1-6; there is no DNA to check the TCRdb D call of TRBD1. The receptor was isolated from a man aged 18 to 69 in good health. The CDR3 sequence: CASSGEKDTNSPLHF.